The present TCR beta chain was sequenced within a study of tumor-infiltrating lymphocytes in primary liver carcinoma. The V gene lost 5 bases and the J gene lost 7 bases, with 14 bases spanning the gap. The CDR3 has 13 residues. Per germline, CDR1 WNHNN and CDR2 SYGVQD (reference sequence). Note on this clonotype: The antigen is undetermined.

Findings of the study overall: Present in all five tumor regions were only about 7.5-25% of the top clones. Between tumor regions, pairs overlapped more than tumor-adjacent and tumor-blood pairs did.

The investigators made TCR beta cDNA from 500 ng total RNA, using a constant-region primer. It was through three nested multiplex PCR rounds of slightly modified ARM-PCR that TCR beta libraries arose. Investigators reported that the first two PCR rounds, at roughly 10 cycles each, used TRBV1-TRBV30 forward primers with a C-beta reverse primer. MiXCR was run by TCRdb on the multiplex PCR reads, yielding one entry per CDR3 protein. The repertoire holds about 110,000 distinct CDR3 sequences, with around 60% as singletons. Investigators took RNA and DNA out together from 20-30 mg of unsorted bulk tissue.

The J gene is TRBJ1-1, the V gene TRBV10-1, with D maybe TRBD1 (6 bases). Material: liver tumor tissue from sampling region 1. Subset defined: tumor region T1, superior pole. The TCR originated in a woman aged 55-69 years with primary liver carcinoma and hepatitis B virus infection. The CDR3 reads CASSIGQPSEAFF. CDR3 sequence (DNA): TGCGCCAGCAGTATTGGACAGCCTAGTGAAGCTTTCTTT.